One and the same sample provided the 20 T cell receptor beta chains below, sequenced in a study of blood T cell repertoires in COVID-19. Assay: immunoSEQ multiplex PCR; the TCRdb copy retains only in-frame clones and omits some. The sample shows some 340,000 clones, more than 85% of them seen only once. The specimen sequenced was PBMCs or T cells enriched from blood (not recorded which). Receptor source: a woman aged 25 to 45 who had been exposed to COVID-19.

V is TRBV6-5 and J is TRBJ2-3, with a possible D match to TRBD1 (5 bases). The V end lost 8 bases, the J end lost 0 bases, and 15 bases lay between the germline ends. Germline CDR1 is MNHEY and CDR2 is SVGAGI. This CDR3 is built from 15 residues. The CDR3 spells CASAVRQTSTDTQYF. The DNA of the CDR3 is TGTGCCAGCGCGGTGAGACAGACTAGCACAGATACGCAGTATTTT.

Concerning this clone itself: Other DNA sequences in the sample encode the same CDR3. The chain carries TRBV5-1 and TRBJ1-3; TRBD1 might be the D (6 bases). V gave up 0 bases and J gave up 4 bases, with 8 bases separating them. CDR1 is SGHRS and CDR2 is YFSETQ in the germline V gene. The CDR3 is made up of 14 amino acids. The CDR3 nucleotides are TGCGCCAGCAGCTTGGACAGGGCCGGAAACACCATATATTTT. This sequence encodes CASSLDRAGNTIYF.

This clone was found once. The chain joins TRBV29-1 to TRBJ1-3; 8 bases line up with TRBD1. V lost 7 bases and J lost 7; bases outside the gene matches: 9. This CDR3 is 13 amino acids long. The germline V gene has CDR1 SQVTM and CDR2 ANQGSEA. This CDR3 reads CSGKDRDRNTIYF. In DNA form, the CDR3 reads TGCAGCGGCAAGGACAGGGATCGGAACACCATATATTTT.

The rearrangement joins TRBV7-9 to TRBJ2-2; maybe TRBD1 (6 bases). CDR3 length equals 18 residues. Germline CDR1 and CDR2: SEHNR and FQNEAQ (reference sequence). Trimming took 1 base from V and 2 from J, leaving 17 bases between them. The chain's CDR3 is CASSLDTYRVLNTGELFF. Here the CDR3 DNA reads TGTGCCAGCAGCTTAGATACCTACAGGGTCTTAAACACCGGGGAGCTGTTTTTT.

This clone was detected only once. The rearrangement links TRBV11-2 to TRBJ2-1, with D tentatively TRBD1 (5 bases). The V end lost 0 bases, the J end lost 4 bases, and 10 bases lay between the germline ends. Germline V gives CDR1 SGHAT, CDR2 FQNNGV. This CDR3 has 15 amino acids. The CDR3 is CASSLDIGAYNEQFF. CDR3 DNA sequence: TGTGCCAGCAGCTTAGATATTGGGGCATACAATGAGCAGTTCTTC.

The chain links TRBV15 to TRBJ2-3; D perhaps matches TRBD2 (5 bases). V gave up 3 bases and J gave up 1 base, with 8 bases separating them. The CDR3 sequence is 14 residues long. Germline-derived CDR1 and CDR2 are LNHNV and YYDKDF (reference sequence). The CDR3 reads CATSRAAGTDTQYF. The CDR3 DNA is TGTGCCACCAGCAGGGCAGCGGGCACAGATACGCAGTATTTT.

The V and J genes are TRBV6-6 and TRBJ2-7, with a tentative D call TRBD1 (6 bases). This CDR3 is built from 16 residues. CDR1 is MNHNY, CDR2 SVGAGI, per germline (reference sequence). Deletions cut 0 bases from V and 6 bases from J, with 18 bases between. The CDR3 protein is CASSYSVGQKGVEQYF. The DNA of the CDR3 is TGTGCCAGCAGTTACTCCGTGGGACAAAAGGGGGTCGAGCAGTACTTC.

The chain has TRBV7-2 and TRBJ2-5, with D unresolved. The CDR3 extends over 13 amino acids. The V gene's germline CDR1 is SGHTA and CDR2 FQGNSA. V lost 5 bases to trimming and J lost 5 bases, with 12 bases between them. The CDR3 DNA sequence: TGTGCCAGCAGCCCGGCGGCGGTGGAGACCCAGTACTTC. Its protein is CASSPAAVETQYF. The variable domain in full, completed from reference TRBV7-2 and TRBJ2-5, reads GAGVSQSPSNKVTEKGKDVELRCDPISGHTALYWYRQSLGQGLEFLIYFQGNSAPDKSGLPSDRFSAERTGGSVSTLTIQRTQQEDSAVYLCASSPAAVETQYFGPGTRLLVL.

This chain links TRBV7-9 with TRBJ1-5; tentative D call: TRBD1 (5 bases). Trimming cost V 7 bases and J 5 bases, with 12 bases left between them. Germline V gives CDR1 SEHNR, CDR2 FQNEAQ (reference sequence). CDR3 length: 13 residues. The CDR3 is CASTTGDYQPQHF. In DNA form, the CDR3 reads TGTGCCAGCACCACGGGGGATTATCAGCCCCAGCATTTT. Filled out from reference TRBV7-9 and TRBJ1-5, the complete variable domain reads DTGVSQNPRHKITKRGQNVTFRCDPISEHNRLYWYRQTLGQGPEFLTYFQNEAQLEKSRLLSDRFSAERPKGSFSTLEIQRTEQGDSAMYLCASTTGDYQPQHFGDGTRLSIL.

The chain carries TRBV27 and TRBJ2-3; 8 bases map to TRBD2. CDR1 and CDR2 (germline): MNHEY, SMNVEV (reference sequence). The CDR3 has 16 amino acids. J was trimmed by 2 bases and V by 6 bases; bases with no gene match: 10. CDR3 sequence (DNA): TGTGCCAGCAGCTATAGCGGGGAACAGCTCACAGATACGCAGTATTTT. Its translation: CASSYSGEQLTDTQYF.

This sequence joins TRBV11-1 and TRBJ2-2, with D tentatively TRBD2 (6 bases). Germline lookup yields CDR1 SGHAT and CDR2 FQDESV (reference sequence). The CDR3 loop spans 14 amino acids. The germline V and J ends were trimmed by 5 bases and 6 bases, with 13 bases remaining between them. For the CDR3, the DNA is TGTGCCAGCAGCGTCCGACTAGGATCCGGGGAGCTGTTTTTT. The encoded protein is CASSVRLGSGELFF. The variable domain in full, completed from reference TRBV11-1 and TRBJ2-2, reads EAEVAQSPRYKITEKSQAVAFWCDPISGHATLYWYRQILGQGPELLVQFQDESVVDDSQLPKDRFSAERLKGVDSTLKIQPAELGDSAMYLCASSVRLGSGELFFGEGSRLTVL.

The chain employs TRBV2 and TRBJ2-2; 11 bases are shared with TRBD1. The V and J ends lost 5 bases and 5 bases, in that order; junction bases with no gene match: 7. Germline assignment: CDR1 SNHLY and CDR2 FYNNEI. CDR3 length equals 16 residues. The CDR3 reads CASSSGQGAKTGELFF. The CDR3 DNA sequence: TGTGCCAGCAGTTCAGGACAGGGGGCAAAAACCGGGGAGCTGTTTTTT.

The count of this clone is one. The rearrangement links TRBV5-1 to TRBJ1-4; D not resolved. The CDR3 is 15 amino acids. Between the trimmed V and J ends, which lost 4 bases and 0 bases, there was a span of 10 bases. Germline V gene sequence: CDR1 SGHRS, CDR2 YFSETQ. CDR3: CASSGGATTNEKLFF. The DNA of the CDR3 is TGCGCCAGCAGCGGAGGAGCTACAACTAATGAAAAACTGTTTTTT.

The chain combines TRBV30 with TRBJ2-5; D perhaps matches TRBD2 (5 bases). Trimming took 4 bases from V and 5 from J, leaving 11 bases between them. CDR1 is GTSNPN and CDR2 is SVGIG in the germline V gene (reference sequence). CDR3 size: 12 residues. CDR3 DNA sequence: TGTGCCTGGACTTCTAGCCGGGAGACCCAGTACTTC. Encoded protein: CAWTSSRETQYF.

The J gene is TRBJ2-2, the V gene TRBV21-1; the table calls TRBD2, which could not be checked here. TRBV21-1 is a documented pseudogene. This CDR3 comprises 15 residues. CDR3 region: CASSPRTGRAGELFF. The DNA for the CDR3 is TGTGCCAGCAGCCCTCGGACTGGACGCGCCGGGGAGCTGTTTTTT.

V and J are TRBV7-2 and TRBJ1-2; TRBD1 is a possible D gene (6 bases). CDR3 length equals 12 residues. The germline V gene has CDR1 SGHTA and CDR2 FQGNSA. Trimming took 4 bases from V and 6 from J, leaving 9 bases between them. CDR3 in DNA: TGTGCCAGCAGCTCGAACAGGGATGGCTACACCTTC. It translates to CASSSNRDGYTF.

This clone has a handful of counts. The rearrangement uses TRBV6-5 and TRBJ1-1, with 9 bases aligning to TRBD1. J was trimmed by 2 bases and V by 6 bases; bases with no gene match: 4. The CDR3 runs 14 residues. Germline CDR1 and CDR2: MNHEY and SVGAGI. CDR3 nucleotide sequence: TGTGCCAGCAGATTACAGGGGGCCAACACTGAAGCTTTCTTT. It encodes CASRLQGANTEAFF.

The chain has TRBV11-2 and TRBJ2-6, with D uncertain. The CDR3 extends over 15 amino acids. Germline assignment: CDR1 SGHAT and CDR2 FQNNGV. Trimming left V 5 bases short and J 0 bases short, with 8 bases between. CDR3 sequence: CASSQYSSGANVLTF. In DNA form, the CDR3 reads TGTGCCAGCAGCCAGTACAGCTCTGGGGCCAACGTCCTGACTTTC.

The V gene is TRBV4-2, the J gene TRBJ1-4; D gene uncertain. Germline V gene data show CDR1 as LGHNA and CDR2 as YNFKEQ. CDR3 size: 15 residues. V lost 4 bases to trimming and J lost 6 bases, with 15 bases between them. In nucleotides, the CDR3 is TGTGCCAGCAGCCCAGCCGGGAGACCAGATGAAAAACTGTTTTTT. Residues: CASSPAGRPDEKLFF.

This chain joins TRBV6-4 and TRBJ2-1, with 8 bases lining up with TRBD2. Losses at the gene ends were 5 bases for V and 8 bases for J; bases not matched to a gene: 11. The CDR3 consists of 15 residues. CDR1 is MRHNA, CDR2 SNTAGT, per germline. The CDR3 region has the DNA TGTGCCAGCAGTCTCAGGGCGGGGGGAGGCGATGAGCAGTTCTTC. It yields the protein CASSLRAGGGDEQFF.